The 17 T cell receptor beta chains presented below share a single source sample, sequenced in a study of shared clonotypes between healthy human individuals. Clones were read by immunoSEQ multiplex PCR, and TCRdb kept only the in-frame ones, dropping some. The repertoire includes about 2.4 million clones, more than 85% of them detected once, and approximately 0.35% sits in the top ten. Sequencing was performed on naive CD4+ T cells from PBMCs. Subset denoted: CD45RA+ positively selected. These TCRs come from a man aged 18 to 30 in good health. Some clones in this sample may be carry-over from other donors' samples.

This sequence joins TRBV11-2 and TRBJ1-2; TRBD1 matches 11 bases. Unmatched junction bases numbered 9, after V lost 1 base and J lost 8 bases. CDR1 is SGHAT and CDR2 is FQNNGV in the germline V gene. The CDR3 runs 16 residues. This chain's CDR3 is CASSLGTGTGGIGYTF. CDR3 coding DNA: TGTGCCAGCAGCTTAGGCACCGGGACAGGGGGTATAGGCTACACCTTC.

The CDR3 loop is CASSKTSWDEQFF. The CDR3 region has the DNA TGTGCCAGCAGCAAGACTAGCTGGGATGAGCAGTTCTTC. The genes are TRBV5-5 and TRBJ2-1; TRBD2 matches at 7 bases. Per the germline V gene, CDR1 is SGHKS and CDR2 is YYEKEE (reference sequence). The J segment lost 8 bases and the V segment lost 4 bases, leaving 6 bases of the junction unmatched. CDR3 size: 13 residues.

The rearrangement uses TRBV11-2 and TRBJ2-7; TRBD2 matches at 9 bases. The CDR3 spans 15 residues. The ends lost 5 bases at V and 6 bases at J; junction bases unmatched: 11. Germline V gene lookup returns CDR1 SGHAT and CDR2 FQNNGV. The CDR3 sequence: CASSGAVAGVGEQYF. CDR3 sequence (DNA): TGTGCCAGCAGCGGCGCGGTAGCGGGAGTTGGCGAGCAGTACTTC.

V gene TRBV2 combines with J gene TRBJ2-1; no clear D gene. Germline V gene sequence: CDR1 SNHLY, CDR2 FYNNEI. The CDR3 extends over 11 amino acids. Trimming removed 3 bases at V and 10 bases at J, with 7 bases between. CDR3 amino acids: CASSELYEQFF. The CDR3 DNA reads as TGTGCCAGCAGTGAGCTGTACGAGCAGTTCTTC.

This rearrangement joins TRBV2 to TRBJ1-1; maybe TRBD1 (5 bases). The CDR3 consists of 14 residues. Trimming removed 6 bases at V and 4 bases at J, with 15 bases between. Germline V gives CDR1 SNHLY, CDR2 FYNNEI. CDR3 loop: CASRKDMGSTEAFF. The CDR3 bases are TGTGCCAGCAGGAAGGACATGGGTAGCACTGAAGCTTTCTTT.

The chain uses TRBV18 and TRBJ1-4; 8 bases are shared with TRBD1. Trimming removed 5 bases from V and 8 bases from J; junction bases left unmatched: 7. Germline CDR1 is KGHSH and CDR2 is LQKENI. This CDR3 spans 14 amino acids. The CDR3 region is CASSAGTGPEKLFF. Here the CDR3 DNA reads TGTGCCAGCTCAGCAGGGACAGGACCCGAAAAACTGTTTTTT. The whole variable domain, remainder taken from reference TRBV18 and TRBJ1-4, is NAGVMQNPRHLVRRRGQEARLRCSPMKGHSHVYWYRQLPEEGLKFMVYLQKENIIDESGMPKERFSAEFPKEGPSILRIQQVVRGDSAAYFCASSAGTGPEKLFFGSGTQLSVL.

This chain uses TRBV7-8 with TRBJ2-1; D unresolved. Germline-derived CDR1 and CDR2 are SGHVS and FQNEAQ. The V and J ends lost 1 base and 4 bases respectively, with 8 bases between them. The CDR3 is 14 amino acids. CDR3 nucleotides: TGTGCCAGCAGCTTAGTGGACGGATACAATGAGCAGTTCTTC. This sequence encodes CASSLVDGYNEQFF.

In this sample, this clone turned up a few times. The CDR3 loop is CATSGPIANTEAFF. In DNA, the CDR3 is TGTGCCACCAGCGGCCCAATAGCGAACACTGAAGCTTTCTTT. The chain combines TRBV15 with TRBJ1-1; D is unclear. The CDR3 consists of 14 residues. The germline V gene encodes CDR1 LNHNV and CDR2 YYDKDF (reference sequence). Trimming removed 5 bases at V and 1 base at J, with 11 bases between. Supplemented by reference TRBV15 and TRBJ1-1, the full variable domain reads DAMVIQNPRYQVTQFGKPVTLSCSQTLNHNVMYWYQQKSSQAPKLLFHYYDKDFNNEADTPDNFQSRRPNTSFCFLDIRSPGLGDTAMYLCATSGPIANTEAFFGQGTRLTVV.

In the case of this clone: The sample contains more than one DNA sequence encoding this CDR3. The chain links TRBV2 to TRBJ2-7; D is possibly TRBD2 (5 bases). CDR1 is SNHLY and CDR2 is FYNNEI in the germline V gene. CDR3 size: 13 residues. The V gene lost 4 bases and the J gene lost 2 bases, with 9 bases spanning the gap. For the CDR3, the DNA is TGTGCCAGCAGTGGGACTTTCCCCTACGAGCAGTACTTC. Amino acids: CASSGTFPYEQYF.

V and J are TRBV28 and TRBJ1-4, with TRBD1 matching 8 bases. The CDR3 covers 17 residues. The ends lost 3 bases at V and 2 bases at J; junction bases unmatched: 8. Germline CDR1 and CDR2: MDHEN and SYDVKM. CDR3 sequence (DNA): TGTGCCAGCAGTTTCGTACAGGGGGTGGGGACTAATGAAAAACTGTTTTTT. The encoded protein is CASSFVQGVGTNEKLFF. The full variable domain, rest sourced from reference TRBV28 and TRBJ1-4, is DVKVTQSSRYLVKRTGEKVFLECVQDMDHENMFWYRQDPGLGLRLIYFSYDVKMKEKGDIPEGYSVSREKKERFSLILESASTNQTSMYLCASSFVQGVGTNEKLFFGSGTQLSVL.

This clone was observed a single time. V is TRBV18 and J is TRBJ1-5, with D unclear. The V end lost 4 bases, the J end lost 5 bases, and 18 bases lay between the germline ends. This CDR3 contains 16 residues. Germline V CDR1 and CDR2: KGHSH, LQKENI. The CDR3 loop reads CASSLDGHQIYQPQHF. CDR3 nucleotides: TGTGCCAGCTCACTGGACGGCCACCAGATATATCAGCCCCAGCATTTT.

This sequence joins TRBV6-4 and TRBJ2-7; D is possibly TRBD1 (7 bases). V was shortened by 6 bases and J by 6 bases, with 18 bases between the two germline ends. The length of the CDR3 is 14 residues. The germline gives CDR1 MRHNA, CDR2 SNTAGT. CDR3 coding DNA: TGTGCCAGCAGGCAGGGGGACTGCCTTTGCGAGCAGTACTTC. This codes for CASRQGDCLCEQYF.

This chain joins TRBV4-1 and TRBJ1-2, with 10 bases identical to TRBD1. After removal of 3 bases from V and 7 bases from J, the junction contained 5 bases not matched to a gene. The CDR3 extends over 14 amino acids. In germline, CDR1 is MGHRA, CDR2 YSYEKL. The CDR3 DNA sequence: TGCGCCAGCAGCCAGCAGACAGGGGGCCGTGGCTACACCTTC. Protein: CASSQQTGGRGYTF.

This chain uses TRBV9 with TRBJ1-5; D ambiguous. The CDR3 extends over 15 amino acids. Trimming left V 4 bases short and J 5 bases short, with 16 bases between. From germline, CDR1 is SGDLS and CDR2 YYNGEE. The CDR3 loop reads CASSFDPVGDQPQHF. The CDR3 region has the DNA TGTGCCAGCAGCTTCGACCCGGTGGGAGATCAGCCCCAGCATTTT.

This chain connects TRBV10-3 to TRBJ2-5; weak D call: TRBD2 (5 bases). This CDR3 contains 13 residues. Germline loops: CDR1 ENHRY, CDR2 SYGVKD. With 5 bases removed from V and 5 bases from J, the gap between germline ends came to 12 bases. The CDR3 sequence is CAISPGSEETQYF. CDR3 nucleotide sequence: TGTGCCATCAGTCCTGGGAGCGAGGAGACCCAGTACTTC.

This chain joins TRBV7-9 and TRBJ2-5, with D uncertain. CDR1 is SEHNR, CDR2 FQNEAQ, per germline (reference sequence). CDR3 size: 13 residues. The germline V and J ends were trimmed by 10 bases and 5 bases, with 17 bases remaining between them. The DNA of the CDR3 is TGTGCCAACCTTTGGAGCCTAGGGGAGACCCAGTACTTC. Translation gives CANLWSLGETQYF. The entire variable domain, with the rest obtained from reference TRBV7-9 and TRBJ2-5, is as follows: DTGVSQNPRHKITKRGQNVTFRCDPISEHNRLYWYRQTLGQGPEFLTYFQNEAQLEKSRLLSDRFSAERPKGSFSTLEIQRTEQGDSAMYLCANLWSLGETQYFGPGTRLLVL.

The chain joins TRBV2 to TRBJ1-4, with TRBD1 matching over 10 bases. V lost 7 bases and J lost 5; bases outside the gene matches: 4. The CDR3 extends over 14 amino acids. CDR1 and CDR2 from the germline V gene are SNHLY and FYNNEI. The CDR3 protein is CASIGTGENEKLFF. CDR3 nucleotides: TGTGCCAGCATCGGGACAGGGGAAAATGAAAAACTGTTTTTT.